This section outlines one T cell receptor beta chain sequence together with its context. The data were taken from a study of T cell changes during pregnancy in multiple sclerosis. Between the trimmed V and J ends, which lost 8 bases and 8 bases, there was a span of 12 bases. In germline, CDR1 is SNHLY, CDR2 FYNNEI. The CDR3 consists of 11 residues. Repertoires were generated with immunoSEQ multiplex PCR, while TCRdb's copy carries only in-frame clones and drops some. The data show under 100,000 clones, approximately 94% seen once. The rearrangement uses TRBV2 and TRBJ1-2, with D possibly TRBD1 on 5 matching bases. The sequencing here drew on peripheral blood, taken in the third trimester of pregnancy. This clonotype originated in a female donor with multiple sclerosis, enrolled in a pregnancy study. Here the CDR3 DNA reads TGTGCCAGCGGCAGGGTAGAGGGCTACACCTTC. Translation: CASGRVEGYTF.